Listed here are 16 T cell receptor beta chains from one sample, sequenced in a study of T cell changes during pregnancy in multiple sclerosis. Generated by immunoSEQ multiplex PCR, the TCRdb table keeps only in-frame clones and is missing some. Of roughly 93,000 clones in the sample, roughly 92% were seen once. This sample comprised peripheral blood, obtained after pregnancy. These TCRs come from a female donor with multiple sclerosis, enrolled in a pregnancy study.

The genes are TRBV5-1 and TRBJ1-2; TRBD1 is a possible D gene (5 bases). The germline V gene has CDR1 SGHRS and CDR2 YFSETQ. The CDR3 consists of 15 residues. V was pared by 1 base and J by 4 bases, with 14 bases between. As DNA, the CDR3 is TGCGCCAGCAGCTTGATACCGGGGGAGGGCTATGGCTACACCTTC. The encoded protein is CASSLIPGEGYGYTF. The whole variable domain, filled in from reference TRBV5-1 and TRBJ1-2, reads KAGVTQTPRYLIKTRGQQVTLSCSPISGHRSVSWYQQTPGQGLQFLFEYFSETQRNKGNFPGRFSGRQFSNSRSEMNVSTLELGDSALYLCASSLIPGEGYGYTFGSGTRLTVV.

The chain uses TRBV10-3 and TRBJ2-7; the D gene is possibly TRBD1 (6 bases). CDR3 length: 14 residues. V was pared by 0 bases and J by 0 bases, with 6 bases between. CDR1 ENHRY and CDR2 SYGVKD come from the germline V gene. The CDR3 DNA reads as TGTGCCATCAGTGAGTCAGGGGGCTCCTACGAGCAGTACTTC. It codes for CAISESGGSYEQYF.

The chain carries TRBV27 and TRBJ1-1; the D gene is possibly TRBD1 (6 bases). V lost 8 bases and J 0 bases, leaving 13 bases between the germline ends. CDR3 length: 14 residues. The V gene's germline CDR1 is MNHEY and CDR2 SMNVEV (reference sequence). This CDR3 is CASAPRGLNTEAFF. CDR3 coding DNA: TGTGCCAGCGCGCCCAGGGGCCTGAACACTGAAGCTTTCTTT.

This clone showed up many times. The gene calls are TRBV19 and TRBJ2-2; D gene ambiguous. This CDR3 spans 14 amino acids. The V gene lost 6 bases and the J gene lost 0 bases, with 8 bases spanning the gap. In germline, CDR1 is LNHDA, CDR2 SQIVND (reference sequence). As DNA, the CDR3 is TGTGCCAGTAGAGAGAACGCGAACACCGGGGAGCTGTTTTTT. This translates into CASRENANTGELFF.

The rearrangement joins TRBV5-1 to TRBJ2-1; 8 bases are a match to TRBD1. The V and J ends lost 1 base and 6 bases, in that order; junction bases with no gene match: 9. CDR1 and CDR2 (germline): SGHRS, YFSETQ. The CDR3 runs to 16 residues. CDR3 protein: CASSLLTTGVGNEQFF. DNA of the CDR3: TGCGCCAGCAGCTTGCTGACGACAGGGGTAGGCAATGAGCAGTTCTTC.

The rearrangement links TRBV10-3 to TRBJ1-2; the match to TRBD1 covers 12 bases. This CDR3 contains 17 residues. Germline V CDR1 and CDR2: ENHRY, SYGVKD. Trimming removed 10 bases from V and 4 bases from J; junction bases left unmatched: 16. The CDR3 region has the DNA TGTGCCACAATCCAAGACCCGGGACAGGGGGCGCCCTATGGCTACACCTTC. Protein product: CATIQDPGQGAPYGYTF.

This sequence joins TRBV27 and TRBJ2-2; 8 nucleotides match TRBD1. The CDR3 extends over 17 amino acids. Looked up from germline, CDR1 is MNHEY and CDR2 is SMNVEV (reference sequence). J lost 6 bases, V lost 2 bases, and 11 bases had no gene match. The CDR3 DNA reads TGTGCCAGCAGTTTAATATACGGGACAGGAGTCCCCGGGGAGCTGTTTTTT. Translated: CASSLIYGTGVPGELFF.

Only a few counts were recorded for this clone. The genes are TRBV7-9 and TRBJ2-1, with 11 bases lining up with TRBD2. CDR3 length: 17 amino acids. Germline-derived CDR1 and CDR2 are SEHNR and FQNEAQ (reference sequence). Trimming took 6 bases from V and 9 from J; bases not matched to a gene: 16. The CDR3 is CASRSTNGTSGRSEQFF. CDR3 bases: TGTGCCAGCAGGTCGACAAATGGGACTAGCGGCAGGAGTGAGCAGTTCTTC.

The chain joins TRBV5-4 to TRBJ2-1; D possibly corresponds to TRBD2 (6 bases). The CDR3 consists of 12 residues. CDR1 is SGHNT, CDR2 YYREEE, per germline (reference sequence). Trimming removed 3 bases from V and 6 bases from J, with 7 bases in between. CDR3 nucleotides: TGTGCCAGCAGCTGGGGAGGCAATGAGCAGTTCTTC. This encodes CASSWGGNEQFF.

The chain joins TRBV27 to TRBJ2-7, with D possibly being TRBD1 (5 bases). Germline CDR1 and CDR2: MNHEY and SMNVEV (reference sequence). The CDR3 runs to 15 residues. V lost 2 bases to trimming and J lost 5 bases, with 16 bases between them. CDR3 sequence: CASSLSSMSRDEQYF. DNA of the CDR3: TGTGCCAGCAGTTTAAGCTCCATGAGCAGGGACGAGCAGTACTTC.

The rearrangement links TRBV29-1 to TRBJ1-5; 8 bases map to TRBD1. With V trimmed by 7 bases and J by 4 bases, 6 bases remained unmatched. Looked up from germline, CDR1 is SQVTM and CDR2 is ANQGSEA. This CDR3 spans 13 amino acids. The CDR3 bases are TGCAGCGCTGGGGGGACAGGTAATCAGCCCCAGCATTTT. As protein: CSAGGTGNQPQHF.

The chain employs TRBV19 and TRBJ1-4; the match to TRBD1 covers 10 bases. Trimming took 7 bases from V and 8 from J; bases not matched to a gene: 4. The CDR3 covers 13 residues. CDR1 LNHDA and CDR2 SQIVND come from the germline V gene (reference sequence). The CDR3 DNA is TGTGCCAGTACCGGGACAGGGGTAGAAAAACTGTTTTTT. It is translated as CASTGTGVEKLFF.

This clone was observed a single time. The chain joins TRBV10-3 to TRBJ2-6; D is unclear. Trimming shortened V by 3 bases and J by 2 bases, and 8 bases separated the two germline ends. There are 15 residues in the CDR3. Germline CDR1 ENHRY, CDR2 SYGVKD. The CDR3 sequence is CAISESGPGANVLTF. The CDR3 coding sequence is TGTGCCATCAGTGAATCAGGCCCTGGGGCCAACGTCCTGACTTTC.

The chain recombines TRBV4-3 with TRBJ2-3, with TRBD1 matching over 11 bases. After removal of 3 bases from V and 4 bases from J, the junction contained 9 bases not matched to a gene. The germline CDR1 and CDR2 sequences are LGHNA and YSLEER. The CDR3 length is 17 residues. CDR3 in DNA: TGCGCCAGCAGCCAGATGGGTGTGGGACAGGGGGCAGATACGCAGTATTTT. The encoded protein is CASSQMGVGQGADTQYF.

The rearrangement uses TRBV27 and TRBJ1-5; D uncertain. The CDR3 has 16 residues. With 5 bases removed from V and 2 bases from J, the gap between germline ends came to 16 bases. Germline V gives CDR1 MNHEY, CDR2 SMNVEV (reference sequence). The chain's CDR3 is CASSPEAIRGNQPQHF. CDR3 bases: TGTGCCAGCAGTCCAGAGGCCATACGGGGCAATCAGCCCCAGCATTTT.

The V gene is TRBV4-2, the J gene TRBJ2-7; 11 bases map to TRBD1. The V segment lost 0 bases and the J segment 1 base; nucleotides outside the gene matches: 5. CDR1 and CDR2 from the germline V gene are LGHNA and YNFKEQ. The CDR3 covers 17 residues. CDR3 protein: CASSQEWGQGVSYEQYF. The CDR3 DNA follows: TGTGCCAGCAGCCAAGAGTGGGGACAGGGGGTGTCCTACGAGCAGTACTTC.